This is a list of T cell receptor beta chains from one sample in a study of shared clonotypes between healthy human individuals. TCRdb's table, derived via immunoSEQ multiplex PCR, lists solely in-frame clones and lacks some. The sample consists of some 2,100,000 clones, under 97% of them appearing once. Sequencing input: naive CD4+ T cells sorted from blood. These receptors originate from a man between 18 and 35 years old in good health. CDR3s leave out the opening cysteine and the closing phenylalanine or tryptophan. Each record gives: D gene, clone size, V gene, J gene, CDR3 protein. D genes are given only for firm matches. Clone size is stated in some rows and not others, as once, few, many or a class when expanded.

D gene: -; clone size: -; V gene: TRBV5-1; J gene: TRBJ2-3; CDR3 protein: ASSVQGRDTDTQY
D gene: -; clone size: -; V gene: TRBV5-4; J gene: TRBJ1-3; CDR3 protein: ASSVDPFSGNTIY
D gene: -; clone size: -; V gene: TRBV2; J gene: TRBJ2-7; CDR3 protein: ASSEARYEQY
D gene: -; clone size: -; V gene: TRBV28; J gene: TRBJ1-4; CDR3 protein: ASTRGQKEKLF
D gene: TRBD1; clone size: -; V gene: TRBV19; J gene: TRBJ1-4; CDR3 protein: ASSSQGAKEKLF
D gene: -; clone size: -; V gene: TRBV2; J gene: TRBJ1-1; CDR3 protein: ASRQEPNTEAF
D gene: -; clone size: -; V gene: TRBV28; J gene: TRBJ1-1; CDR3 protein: ASTGEGAAEAF
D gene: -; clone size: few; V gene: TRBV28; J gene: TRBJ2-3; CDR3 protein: ASTSIRLGRDTQY
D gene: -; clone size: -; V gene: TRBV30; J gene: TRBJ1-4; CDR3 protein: AWSEQDQEKLF
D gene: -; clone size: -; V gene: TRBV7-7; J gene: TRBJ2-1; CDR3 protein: ASSLSPVSYNEQF
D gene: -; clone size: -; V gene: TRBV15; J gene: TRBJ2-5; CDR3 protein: ATSRDPGTQETQY
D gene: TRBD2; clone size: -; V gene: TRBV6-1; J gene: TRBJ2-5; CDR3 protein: ASRILAGAETQY
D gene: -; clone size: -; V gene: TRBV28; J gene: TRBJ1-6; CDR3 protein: ASSFPTLTVTAHYNSPLH
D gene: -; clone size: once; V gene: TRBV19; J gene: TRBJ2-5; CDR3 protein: ASSVRGNGETQY
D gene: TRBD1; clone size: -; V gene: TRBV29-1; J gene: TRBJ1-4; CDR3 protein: SVAAPGTVSNEKLF
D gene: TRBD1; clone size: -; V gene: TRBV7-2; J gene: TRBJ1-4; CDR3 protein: ASSLDRDHSEKLF
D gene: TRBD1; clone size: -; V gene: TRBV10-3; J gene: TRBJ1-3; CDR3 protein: AISPTGDVNTIY
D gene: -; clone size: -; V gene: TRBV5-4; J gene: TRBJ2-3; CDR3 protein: ASSGQSTDTQY